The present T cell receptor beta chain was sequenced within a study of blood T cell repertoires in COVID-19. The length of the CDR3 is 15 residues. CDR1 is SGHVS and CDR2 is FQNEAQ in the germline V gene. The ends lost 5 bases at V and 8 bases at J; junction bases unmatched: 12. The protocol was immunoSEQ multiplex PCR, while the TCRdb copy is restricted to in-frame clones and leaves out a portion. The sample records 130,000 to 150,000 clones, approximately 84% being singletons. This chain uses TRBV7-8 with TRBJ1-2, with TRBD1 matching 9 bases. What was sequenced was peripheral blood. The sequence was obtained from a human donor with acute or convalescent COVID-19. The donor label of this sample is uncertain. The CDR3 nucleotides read TGTGCCAGCAGCCGGCCGACAGGGGGGGCATTAGGCTACACCTTC. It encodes CASSRPTGGALGYTF.